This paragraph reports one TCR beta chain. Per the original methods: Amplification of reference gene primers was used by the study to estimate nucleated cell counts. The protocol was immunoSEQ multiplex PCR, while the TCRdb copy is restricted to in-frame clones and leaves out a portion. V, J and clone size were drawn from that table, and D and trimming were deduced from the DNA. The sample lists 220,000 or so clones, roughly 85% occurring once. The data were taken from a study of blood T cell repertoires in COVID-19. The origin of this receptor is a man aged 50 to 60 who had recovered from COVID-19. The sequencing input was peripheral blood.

CDR3 DNA: TGTGCCAGCAGCGGAGGCCCAGGAGCCTCCCGGAAGACCCAGTACTTC. The encoded protein is CASSGGPGASRKTQYF. The chain uses TRBV7-2 and TRBJ2-5; D perhaps matches TRBD2 (5 bases). The V and J ends lost 5 bases and 6 bases respectively, with 22 bases between them. Germline assignment: CDR1 SGHTA and CDR2 FQGNSA. CDR3 size: 16 residues.